The 28 T cell receptor beta chains below were found in one sample sequenced in a study of T-cell reconstitution after alpha-beta-depleted transplantation in children. During its preparation, the TCRbeta library received unique molecular identifiers. TCRdb re-derived calls from the PCR reads in MiXCR, one entry per CDR3 protein. The sample lists a few hundred thousand distinct CDR3 sequences, roughly 11% seen once, with 20% to 25% in the top ten. Sequenced material: peripheral blood, taken 180 days after TCRalphabeta/CD19-depleted stem cell transplant. The receptors come from a male patient between 2 and 9 years old who had a stem cell transplant for chronic granulomatous disease, so the T cells may come from the graft donor.

This clonotype was seen ten or more times. This rearrangement joins TRBV20-1 to TRBJ1-2; D ambiguous. The V end was cut by 0 bases, the J end by 2 bases, with 13 bases between. The CDR3 length is 15 residues. CDR1 and CDR2 (germline): DFQATT, SNEGSKA (reference sequence). The CDR3 nucleotides are TGCAGTGCTAGAGATATACAAGGGAAAAACTATGGCTACACCTTC. Translating it yields CSARDIQGKNYGYTF.

This clonotype was seen only a few times. The chain uses TRBV20-1 and TRBJ1-3; perhaps TRBD1 as D (5 bases). With 3 bases removed from V and 0 bases from J, the gap between germline ends came to 12 bases. Germline lookup yields CDR1 DFQATT and CDR2 SNEGSKA (reference sequence). The CDR3 is 15 residues long. CDR3 in DNA: TGCAGTGCTAGTCTCGACAGCCGCTCTGGAAACACCATATATTTT. Its translation: CSASLDSRSGNTIYF.

The chain links TRBV7-9 to TRBJ2-1, with D perhaps TRBD1 (6 bases). The CDR3 extends over 16 amino acids. V shed 5 bases and J shed 0 bases, with 14 bases lying between them. The germline CDR1 and CDR2 sequences are SEHNR and FQNEAQ (reference sequence). CDR3 coding DNA: TGTGCCAGCAGCGGGTTTAGGGGGAGCTCCTACAATGAGCAGTTCTTC. It is translated as CASSGFRGSSYNEQFF.

This clonotype was detected many times. The chain carries TRBV5-1 and TRBJ2-7; TRBD2 matches 9 bases. V trimming: 3 bases; J trimming: 2 bases; junction bases outside the gene matches: 3. This CDR3 is built from 14 residues. Germline assignment: CDR1 SGHRS and CDR2 YFSETQ. CDR3 sequence: CASSYSGSAYEQYF. The DNA for the CDR3 is TGCGCCAGCAGCTATAGCGGGAGCGCCTACGAGCAGTACTTC.

This clonotype was seen repeatedly, ten times or more. J is TRBJ2-5 and V is TRBV28, with D possibly called TRBD1 or TRBD2 (5 bases each). CDR1 MDHEN and CDR2 SYDVKM come from the germline V gene. V was pared by 2 bases and J by 1 base, with 8 bases between. CDR3 length: 14 residues. CDR3: CASSLMGTQETQYF. The DNA of the CDR3 is TGTGCCAGCAGTTTAATGGGGACCCAAGAGACCCAGTACTTC.

The J gene is TRBJ2-1, the V gene TRBV10-3; 7 positions agree with TRBD2. CDR3 length equals 13 residues. With 6 bases clipped from V and 4 bases from J, the junction kept 3 bases outside the gene matches. Germline lookup yields CDR1 ENHRY and CDR2 SYGVKD. Here the CDR3 DNA reads TGTGCCATCAGCCCCGGGGGGTACAATGAGCAGTTCTTC. Translating gives CAISPGGYNEQFF.

This clonotype has a handful of counts. This rearrangement joins TRBV2 to TRBJ1-2, with D possibly being TRBD1 (6 bases). Germline V gives CDR1 SNHLY, CDR2 FYNNEI. CDR3 size: 14 residues. Trimming removed 2 bases from V and 4 bases from J, with 11 bases in between. CDR3 amino acids: CASSEWGAGYGYTF. The CDR3 nucleotides read TGTGCCAGCAGTGAATGGGGGGCAGGCTATGGCTACACCTTC.

In its sample, this clonotype was seen many times. This CDR3 reads CSAVGDYSYNEQFF. In DNA, the CDR3 is TGCAGTGCAGTTGGGGACTACTCCTACAATGAGCAGTTCTTC. V usage is TRBV20-1 and J usage is TRBJ2-1, with 7 bases that match TRBD2. This CDR3 region has 14 residues. The germline CDR1 and CDR2 sequences are DFQATT and SNEGSKA (reference sequence). V shed 6 bases and J 0 bases; nucleotides not matched to a gene: 5.

This clonotype was found many times. CDR3 loop: CATRGAGVYVETQYF. DNA for the CDR3: TGTGCCACACGGGGGGCGGGAGTATATGTGGAGACCCAGTACTTC. The J gene is TRBJ2-5, the V gene TRBV10-3; possible D gene TRBD2, 7 bases. Germline CDR1 reads ENHRY; CDR2 reads SYGVKD. The CDR3 spans 15 residues. The V and J ends lost 10 bases and 5 bases respectively, with 23 bases between them.

In its sample, this clonotype was seen many times. The genes are TRBV20-1 and TRBJ2-5, with D tentatively TRBD1 (6 bases). The CDR3 is made up of 15 amino acids. The V end lost 4 bases, the J end lost 3 bases, and 18 bases lay between the germline ends. CDR1 is DFQATT, CDR2 SNEGSKA, per germline (reference sequence). CDR3: CSATSLGATKETQYF. In DNA form, the CDR3 reads TGCAGTGCTACCTCCCTGGGGGCCACTAAAGAGACCCAGTACTTC.

This clonotype was counted at least ten times. J is TRBJ2-5 and V is TRBV3-1; D possibly corresponds to TRBD2 (7 bases). The germline V and J ends were trimmed by 1 base and 5 bases, with 11 bases remaining between them. Per the germline V gene, CDR1 is LGHDT and CDR2 is YNNKEL (reference sequence). The CDR3 totals 14 residues. CDR3: CASSQAGRGETQYF. The CDR3 DNA sequence: TGTGCCAGCAGCCAAGCAGGGAGGGGGGAGACCCAGTACTTC.

This clonotype was detected many times. The rearrangement links TRBV5-5 to TRBJ1-5; no reliable D call. V was shortened by 4 bases and J by 9 bases, with 14 bases between the two germline ends. This CDR3 has 13 amino acids. The V gene's germline CDR1 is SGHKS and CDR2 YYEKEE (reference sequence). CDR3 in DNA: TGTGCCAGCAGCCTTGACACGGAAATGCCCCAGCATTTT. Its translation is CASSLDTEMPQHF.

A note on this clonotype: This may be a read error, as it is one base from a much larger clone. This rearrangement joins TRBV29-1 to TRBJ1-1; no reliable D call. V was cut by 4 bases and J by 3 bases, with 3 bases left in between. The CDR3 totals 10 residues. Germline V CDR1 and CDR2: SQVTM, ANQGSEA. CDR3 in DNA: TGCAGCGTTGGGGACACTGAAGCTTTCTTT. Its protein product is CSVGDTEAFF.

This clonotype was counted ten times or more. The V gene is TRBV5-1, the J gene TRBJ2-1; the D gene could be TRBD1 or TRBD2 (6 bases each). The CDR3 has 17 residues. V lost 0 bases and J lost 0, with 13 bases in between. Germline V gene sequence: CDR1 SGHRS, CDR2 YFSETQ. The CDR3 DNA follows: TGCGCCAGCAGCTTGGTTGCGGGACACCGCTCCTACAATGAGCAGTTCTTC. Residues: CASSLVAGHRSYNEQFF.

Many counts were recorded for this clonotype. V and J are TRBV28 and TRBJ2-3; D gene unclear. The CDR3 spans 11 residues. The germline V gene encodes CDR1 MDHEN and CDR2 SYDVKM. Trimming shortened V by 3 bases and J by 6 bases, and 4 bases separated the two germline ends. CDR3 bases: TGTGCCAGCAGTTTCAAGGATACGCAGTATTTT. Translated: CASSFKDTQYF.

This clonotype has just one count. V gene TRBV19 combines with J gene TRBJ1-6; TRBD1 matches 10 bases. The CDR3 contains 14 residues. The V gene's germline CDR1 is LNHDA and CDR2 SQIVND (reference sequence). V lost 7 bases to trimming and J lost 10 bases; unmatched junction nucleotides: 7. The CDR3 here is CASNPGTGASPLHF. Written as DNA, the CDR3 is TGTGCCAGTAATCCCGGGACAGGGGCATCACCCCTCCACTTT.

The V call is TRBV19, the J call TRBJ1-1, with D tentatively TRBD1 (5 bases). The CDR3 is made up of 14 amino acids. CDR1 LNHDA and CDR2 SQIVND come from the germline V gene (reference sequence). V was clipped by 4 bases and J by 5 bases, with 14 bases between them. The DNA of the CDR3 is TGTGCCAGTAGTAAAACTAACCAGGGTACTGAAGCTTTCTTT. Protein sequence: CASSKTNQGTEAFF. The whole variable domain, remainder taken from reference TRBV19 and TRBJ1-1, is DGGITQSPKYLFRKEGQNVTLSCEQNLNHDAMYWYRQDPGQGLRLIYYSQIVNDFQKGDIAEGYSVSREKKESFPLTVTSAQKNPTAFYLCASSKTNQGTEAFFGQGTRLTVV.

In its sample, this clonotype was seen many times. The chain recombines TRBV10-3 with TRBJ2-4, with TRBD2 identical over 7 bases. V lost 0 bases to trimming and J lost 1 base; unmatched junction nucleotides: 6. CDR1 is ENHRY, CDR2 SYGVKD, per germline. The CDR3 extends over 17 amino acids. Here the CDR3 reads CAISESGLVGAKNIQYF. In DNA, the CDR3 is TGTGCCATCAGTGAGTCTGGACTAGTGGGGGCCAAAAACATTCAGTACTTC.

This clonotype came up many times. V usage is TRBV4-3 and J usage is TRBJ2-7, with D possibly being TRBD2 (7 bases). The CDR3 has 15 residues. CDR1 and CDR2 (germline): LGHNA, YSLEER. V gave up 0 bases and J gave up 2 bases, with 11 bases separating them. CDR3: CASSQDRGGPYEQYF. Written as DNA, the CDR3 is TGCGCCAGCAGCCAAGATAGGGGGGGGCCCTACGAGCAGTACTTC.

This clonotype has ten or more counts. This chain connects TRBV20-1 to TRBJ2-3; 11 bases are a match to TRBD2. The CDR3 totals 15 residues. The V gene end was trimmed by 3 bases and the J gene end by 7 bases; junction bases not matched to a gene: 9. Per the germline V gene, CDR1 is DFQATT and CDR2 is SNEGSKA (reference sequence). CDR3 sequence reads: CSASPSGRRVNTQYF. CDR3 sequence (DNA): TGCAGTGCTAGCCCTAGCGGGAGGCGTGTTAATACGCAGTATTTT.

At least ten counts were recorded for this clonotype. The junction departs from the called germline gene at one end, perhaps through a read error. The genes are TRBV7-2 and TRBJ2-3, with D perhaps matching TRBD1 (5 bases). Germline CDR1 reads SGHTA; CDR2 reads FQGNSA. The CDR3 covers 17 residues. CDR3 sequence: CANSPNDRTRRTDTQYF. CDR3 bases: TGTGCCAACAGCCCAAACGACAGAACGCGGCGCACAGATACGCAGTATTTT.

The chain uses TRBV3-1 and TRBJ2-7; D possibly corresponds to TRBD2 (6 bases). The V and J ends lost 11 bases and 0 bases respectively, with 23 bases between them. Per germline, CDR1 LGHDT and CDR2 YNNKEL (reference sequence). The CDR3 loop spans 16 amino acids. The CDR3 DNA reads TGTGCCTCCTGCCAAGATCTCGAGCGGGCCTCCTACGAGCAGTACTTC. Its translation: CASCQDLERASYEQYF.

This clonotype was counted ten times or more. V and J are TRBV20-1 and TRBJ2-7, with D possibly matching TRBD2 (5 bases). Trimming left V 2 bases short and J 7 bases short, with 12 bases between. Germline V CDR1 and CDR2: DFQATT, SNEGSKA (reference sequence). The CDR3 extends over 12 amino acids. The chain's CDR3 is CSARTLGWEQYF. The CDR3 nucleotides are TGCAGTGCTAGAACACTAGGTTGGGAGCAGTACTTC.

With respect to this clonotype: This may stem from a read error, because a much larger clone lies one nucleotide away. This rearrangement joins TRBV28 to TRBJ2-1; the D gene is possibly TRBD2 (5 bases). The CDR3 sequence is 15 residues long. The V and J ends lost 3 bases and 8 bases respectively, with 17 bases between them. Germline CDR1 and CDR2: MDHEN and SYDVKM. CDR3 region: CASSFLAGGDDEQFF. The CDR3 coding sequence is TGTGCCAGCAGTTTTCTGGCAGGAGGCGACGATGAGCAGTTCTTC.

This clonotype was picked up one time. Since a much larger clone is just one base distant, this may be a read error. This sequence joins TRBV12-3 or TRBV12-4 and TRBJ2-6, with TRBD2 matching 9 bases. J gave up 5 bases and V 6 bases, and 11 bases lay outside the gene matches. The CDR3 runs to 17 residues. CDR3: CASSPLAGNNRANVLTF. In DNA, the CDR3 is TGTGCCAGCAGCCCTCTAGCGGGGAATAATAGGGCCAACGTCCTGACTTTC.

Many counts were recorded for this clonotype. This sequence joins TRBV7-2 and TRBJ2-2; D gene ambiguous. The CDR3 has 15 amino acids. Germline CDR1 is SGHTA and CDR2 is FQGNSA. The V end was cut by 4 bases, the J end by 6 bases, with 15 bases between. CDR3 DNA sequence: TGTGCCAGCAGCTCAACTTTGGTCACGGCCGGGGAGCTGTTTTTT. It specifies CASSSTLVTAGELFF.

This clonotype has a count of ten or more. The chain is built from TRBV20-1 and TRBJ2-7; 7 bases agree with TRBD2. This CDR3 spans 15 amino acids. V lost 1 base to trimming and J lost 2 bases; unmatched junction nucleotides: 8. In germline, CDR1 is DFQATT, CDR2 SNEGSKA (reference sequence). The DNA of the CDR3 is TGCAGTGCTAGAGTCCCGGGGACTACCCCCTACGAGCAGTACTTC. Its protein is CSARVPGTTPYEQYF.

This clonotype occurred many times. The chain links TRBV5-1 to TRBJ1-5; 9 bases align to TRBD1. The CDR3 runs 17 residues. V was clipped by 0 bases and J by 2 bases; unmatched bases: 6. Germline values: CDR1 SGHRS, CDR2 YFSETQ. The CDR3 spells CASSLGGQGWGNQPQHF. The CDR3 nucleotides read TGCGCCAGCAGCTTGGGGGGACAGGGATGGGGCAATCAGCCCCAGCATTTT.